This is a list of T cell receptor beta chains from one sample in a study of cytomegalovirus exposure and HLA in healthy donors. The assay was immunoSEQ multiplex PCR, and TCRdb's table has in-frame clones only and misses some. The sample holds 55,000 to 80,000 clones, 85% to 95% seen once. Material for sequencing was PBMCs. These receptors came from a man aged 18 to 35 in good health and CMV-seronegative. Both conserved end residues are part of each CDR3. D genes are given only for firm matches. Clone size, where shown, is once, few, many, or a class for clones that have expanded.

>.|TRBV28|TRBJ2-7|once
CASRPTGTRWYEQYF
TGTGCCAGCAGGCCAACAGGGACGAGGTGGTACGAGCAGTACTTC
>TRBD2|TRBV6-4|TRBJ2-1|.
CASSGAGSINEQFF
TGTGCCAGCAGTGGAGCGGGGAGTATCAATGAGCAGTTCTTC
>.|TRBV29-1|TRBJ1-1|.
CSVERTEAFF
TGCAGCGTTGAGCGCACTGAAGCTTTCTTT
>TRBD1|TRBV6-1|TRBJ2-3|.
CASVTGSEDTQYF
TGTGCCAGCGTGACAGGGTCGGAAGATACGCAGTATTTT
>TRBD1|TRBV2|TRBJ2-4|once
CASSEGAQGSDIQYF
TGTGCCAGCAGCGAAGGGGCACAGGGGTCCGACATTCAGTACTTC
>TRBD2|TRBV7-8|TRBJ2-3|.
CASSFVAGAYGTQYF
TGTGCCAGCAGCTTCGTAGCGGGGGCCTATGGGACGCAGTATTTT
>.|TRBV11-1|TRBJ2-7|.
CASSLVRRRTYEQYF
TGTGCCAGCAGCTTAGTCCGGAGGCGAACCTACGAGCAGTACTTC
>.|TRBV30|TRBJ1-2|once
CAWEGGRGITNYGYTF
TGTGCCTGGGAAGGGGGTCGGGGCATCACTAACTATGGCTACACCTTC
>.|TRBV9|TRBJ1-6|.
CASSVEQGPAGVSPLHF
TGTGCCAGCAGCGTAGAGCAGGGTCCGGCCGGTGTTTCACCCCTCCACTTT
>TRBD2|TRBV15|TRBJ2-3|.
CATSVGPWTSGTDTQYF
TGTGCCACCAGCGTGGGCCCGTGGACTAGCGGCACAGATACGCAGTATTTT
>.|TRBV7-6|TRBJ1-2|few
CASSLVTGPGSGYTF
TGTGCCAGCAGCTTAGTAACCGGACCCGGGAGTGGCTACACCTTC
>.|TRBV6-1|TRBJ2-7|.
CASSDRGWYEQYF
TGTGCCAGCAGTGATAGGGGGTGGTACGAGCAGTACTTC
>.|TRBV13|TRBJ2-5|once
CASHDTRGAETQYF
TGTGCCAGCCACGACACCAGGGGAGCAGAGACCCAGTACTTC
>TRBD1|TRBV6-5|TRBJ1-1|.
CASTISGGYYTEAFF
TGTGCCAGCACAATCTCAGGGGGCTATTACACTGAAGCTTTCTTT
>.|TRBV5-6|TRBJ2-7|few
CASSLRTDYEQYF
TGTGCCAGCAGCTTAAGGACAGACTACGAGCAGTACTTC
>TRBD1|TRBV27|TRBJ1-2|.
CASSFSPGQKPNYGYTF
TGTGCCAGCAGTTTCTCGCCGGGACAGAAGCCTAACTATGGCTACACCTTC
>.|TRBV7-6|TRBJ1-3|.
CASSLRQGGGNTIYF
TGTGCCAGCAGCTTACGGCAGGGAGGTGGAAACACCATATATTTT
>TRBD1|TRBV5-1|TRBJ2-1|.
CASSFTPGQSHNEQFF
TGCGCCAGCAGCTTTACTCCGGGACAGTCCCACAATGAGCAGTTCTTC
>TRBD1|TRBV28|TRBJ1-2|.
CASRPTGQPLYTF
TGTGCCAGCAGGCCAACGGGACAGCCTCTCTACACCTTC
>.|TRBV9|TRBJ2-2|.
CASSENRDIGAGELFF
TGTGCCAGCAGCGAGAACCGGGACATTGGGGCCGGGGAGCTGTTTTTT
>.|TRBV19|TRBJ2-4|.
CASSSGLNIQYF
TGTGCCAGTAGTTCCGGACTTAACATTCAGTACTTC
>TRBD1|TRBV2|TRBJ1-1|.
CASSPRGQGNTEAFF
TGTGCCAGCAGCCCCCGCGGACAGGGGAACACTGAAGCTTTCTTT
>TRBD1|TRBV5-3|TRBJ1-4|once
CARSLEKRQGDATNEKLFF
TGTGCCAGAAGCTTGGAAAAGAGACAGGGGGACGCAACTAATGAAAAACTGTTTTTT
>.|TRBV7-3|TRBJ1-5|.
CASSLSRENQPQHF
TGTGCCAGCAGCTTAAGCAGGGAAAATCAGCCCCAGCATTTT
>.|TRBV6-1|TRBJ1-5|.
CASCTLGAGPQHF
TGTGCCAGCTGTACCCTGGGGGCAGGGCCCCAGCATTTT
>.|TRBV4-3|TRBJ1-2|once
CASSQDWAGLHTF
TGCGCCAGCAGCCAAGATTGGGCAGGGTTACACACCTTC
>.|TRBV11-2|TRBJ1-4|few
CASSLVRGGVDEKLFF
TGTGCCAGCAGCTTAGTTCGGGGAGGGGTTGATGAAAAACTGTTTTTT
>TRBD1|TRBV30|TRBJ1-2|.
CAWSTGQGSNYGYTF
TGTGCCTGGAGTACAGGACAGGGGTCCAACTATGGCTACACCTTC
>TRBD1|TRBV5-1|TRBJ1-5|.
CASSLGVGQGKDQPQHF
TGCGCCAGCAGCTTGGGGGTGGGACAGGGGAAGGATCAGCCCCAGCATTTT
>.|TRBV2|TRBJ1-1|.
CASVQMNTEAFF
TGTGCCAGCGTACAGATGAACACTGAAGCTTTCTTT
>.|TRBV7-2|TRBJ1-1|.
CASSSNGRVNTEAFF
TGTGCCAGCAGCTCCAACGGGCGGGTGAACACTGAAGCTTTCTTT
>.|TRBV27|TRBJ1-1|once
CASSFGGANTEAFF
TGTGCCAGCAGTTTCGGAGGGGCCAACACTGAAGCTTTCTTT
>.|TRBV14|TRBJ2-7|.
CASSQDPLRAYEQYF
TGTGCCAGCAGCCAAGATCCGCTGCGGGCGTACGAGCAGTACTTC
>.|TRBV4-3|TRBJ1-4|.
CASSQPDGVDEKLFF
TGCGCCAGCAGCCAGCCGGACGGGGTGGATGAAAAACTGTTTTTT
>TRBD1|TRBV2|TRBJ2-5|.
CASRGQGAETQYF
TGTGCCAGCAGAGGACAGGGGGCAGAGACCCAGTACTTC
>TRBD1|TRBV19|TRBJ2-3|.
CASSRDRTGRGTDTQYF
TGTGCCAGTAGCCGCGACCGGACAGGTCGGGGCACAGATACGCAGTATTTT
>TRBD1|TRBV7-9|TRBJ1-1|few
CASSQQGGTEAFF
TGTGCCAGCAGCCAACAGGGGGGCACTGAAGCTTTCTTT
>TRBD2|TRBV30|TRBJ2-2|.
CAWMTGGANTGELFF
TGTGCCTGGATGACGGGGGGGGCGAACACCGGGGAGCTGTTTTTT
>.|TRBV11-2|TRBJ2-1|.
CASSLIGRENEQFF
TGTGCCAGCAGCTTAATTGGTAGGGAGAATGAGCAGTTCTTC
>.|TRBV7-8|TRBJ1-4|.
CASNEQANEKLFF
TGTGCCAGCAACGAACAGGCTAATGAAAAACTGTTTTTT
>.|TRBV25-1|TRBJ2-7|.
CASSGLTEQYF
TGTGCTAGCTCAGGGCTGACCGAGCAGTACTTC
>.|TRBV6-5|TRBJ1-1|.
CASSYGGKYTEAFF
TGTGCCAGCAGTTACGGGGGGAAGTACACTGAAGCTTTCTTT
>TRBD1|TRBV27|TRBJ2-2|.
CASSFRGRGGELFF
TGTGCCAGCAGTTTCAGGGGGCGCGGCGGGGAGCTGTTTTTT
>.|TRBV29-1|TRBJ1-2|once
CIQKGGGYTF
TGCATCCAGAAAGGGGGTGGCTACACCTTC
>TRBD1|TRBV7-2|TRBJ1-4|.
CASSRTGFSDEKLFF
TGTGCCAGCAGCAGGACAGGGTTCTCGGATGAAAAACTGTTTTTT
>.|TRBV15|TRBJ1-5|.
CATSRDRGGAGAQHF
TGTGCCACCAGCAGAGATCGGGGGGGTGCGGGGGCCCAGCATTTT
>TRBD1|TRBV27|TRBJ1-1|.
CASSTRGLSNTEAFF
TGTGCCAGCAGTACGAGGGGGCTATCGAACACTGAAGCTTTCTTT
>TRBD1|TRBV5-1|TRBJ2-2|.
CASSRDRGRTGELFF
TGCGCCAGCAGCAGAGACAGGGGGCGAACCGGGGAGCTGTTTTTT
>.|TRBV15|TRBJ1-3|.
CATSSRVTGNTIYF
TGTGCCACCAGCAGTCGAGTGACAGGAAACACCATATATTTT